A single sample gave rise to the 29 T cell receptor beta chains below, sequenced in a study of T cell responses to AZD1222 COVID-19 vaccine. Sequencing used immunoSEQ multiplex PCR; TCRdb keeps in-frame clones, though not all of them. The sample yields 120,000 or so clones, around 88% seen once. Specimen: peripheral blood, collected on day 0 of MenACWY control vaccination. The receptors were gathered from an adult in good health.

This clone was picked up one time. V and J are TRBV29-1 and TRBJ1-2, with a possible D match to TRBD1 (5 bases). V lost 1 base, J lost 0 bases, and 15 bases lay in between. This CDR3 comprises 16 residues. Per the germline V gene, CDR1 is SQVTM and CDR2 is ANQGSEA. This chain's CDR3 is CSVEGVGWDPNYGYTF. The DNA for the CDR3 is TGCAGCGTTGAAGGGGTTGGTTGGGACCCTAACTATGGCTACACCTTC.

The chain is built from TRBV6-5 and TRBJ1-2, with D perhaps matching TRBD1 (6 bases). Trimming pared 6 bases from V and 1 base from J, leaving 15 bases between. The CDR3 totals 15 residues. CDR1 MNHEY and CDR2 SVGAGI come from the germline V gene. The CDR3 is CASRRGDGVNYGYTF. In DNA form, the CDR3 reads TGTGCCAGCAGGAGGGGGGACGGAGTTAACTATGGCTACACCTTC.

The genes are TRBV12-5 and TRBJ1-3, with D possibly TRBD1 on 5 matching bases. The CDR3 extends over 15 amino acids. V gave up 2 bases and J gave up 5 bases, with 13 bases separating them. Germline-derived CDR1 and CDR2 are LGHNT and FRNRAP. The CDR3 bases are TGTGCTAGTGGTTTGCAGGGACCTTCGAGAAACACCATATATTTT. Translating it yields CASGLQGPSRNTIYF.

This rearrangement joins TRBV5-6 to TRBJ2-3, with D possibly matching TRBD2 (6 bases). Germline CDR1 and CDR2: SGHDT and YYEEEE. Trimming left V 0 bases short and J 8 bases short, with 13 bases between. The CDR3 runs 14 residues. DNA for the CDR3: TGTGCCAGCAGCTTGGTGCGGGGTTCAGCTACGCAGTATTTT. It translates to CASSLVRGSATQYF.

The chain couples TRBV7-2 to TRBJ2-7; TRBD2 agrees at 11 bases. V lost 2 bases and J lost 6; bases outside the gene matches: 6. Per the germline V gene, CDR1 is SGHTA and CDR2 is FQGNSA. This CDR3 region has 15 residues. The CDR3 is CASSLRASGRTEQYF. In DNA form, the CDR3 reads TGTGCCAGCAGCTTAAGGGCTAGCGGGAGGACCGAGCAGTACTTC. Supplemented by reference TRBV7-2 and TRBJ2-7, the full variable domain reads GAGVSQSPSNKVTEKGKDVELRCDPISGHTALYWYRQSLGQGLEFLIYFQGNSAPDKSGLPSDRFSAERTGGSVSTLTIQRTQQEDSAVYLCASSLRASGRTEQYFGPGTRLTVT.

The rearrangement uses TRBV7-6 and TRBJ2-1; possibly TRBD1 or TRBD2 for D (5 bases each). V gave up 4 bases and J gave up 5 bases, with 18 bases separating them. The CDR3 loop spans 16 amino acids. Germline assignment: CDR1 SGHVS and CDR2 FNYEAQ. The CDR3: CASSSPFRDLHNEQFF. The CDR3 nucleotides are TGTGCCAGCAGCTCACCCTTCCGGGACCTCCACAATGAGCAGTTCTTC.

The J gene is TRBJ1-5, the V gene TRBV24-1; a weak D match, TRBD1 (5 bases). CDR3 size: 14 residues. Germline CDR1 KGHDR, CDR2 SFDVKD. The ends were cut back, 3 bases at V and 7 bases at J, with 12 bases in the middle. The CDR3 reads CATSDQKGPQPQHF. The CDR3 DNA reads TGTGCCACCAGTGATCAAAAGGGGCCGCAGCCCCAGCATTTT.

The CDR3 nucleotides read TGTGCCAGCACCACAAGTGGCGGCGACGAGCAGTACTTC. This encodes CASTTSGGDEQYF. The rearrangement joins TRBV12-3 or TRBV12-4 to TRBJ2-7; D is uncertain. The CDR3 loop spans 13 amino acids. Trimming removed 7 bases at V and 5 bases at J, with 15 bases between.

The CDR3 DNA follows: TGTGCCAGCAGTTTACGGGGAATTAGCGGGAACTCCTACGAGCAGTACTTC. Its protein is CASSLRGISGNSYEQYF. The chain links TRBV28 to TRBJ2-7, with 8 positions matching TRBD2. Germline V lookup: CDR1 MDHEN, CDR2 SYDVKM. The V and J ends lost 2 bases and 0 bases, in that order; junction bases with no gene match: 9. The CDR3 extends over 17 amino acids.

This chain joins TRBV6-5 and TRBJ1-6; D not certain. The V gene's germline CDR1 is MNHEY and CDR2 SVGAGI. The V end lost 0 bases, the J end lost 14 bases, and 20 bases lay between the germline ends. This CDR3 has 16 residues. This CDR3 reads CASSYSSVRSPVSLHF. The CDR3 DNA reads TGTGCCAGCAGTTACTCGAGTGTCAGGTCGCCCGTGTCCCTCCACTTT.

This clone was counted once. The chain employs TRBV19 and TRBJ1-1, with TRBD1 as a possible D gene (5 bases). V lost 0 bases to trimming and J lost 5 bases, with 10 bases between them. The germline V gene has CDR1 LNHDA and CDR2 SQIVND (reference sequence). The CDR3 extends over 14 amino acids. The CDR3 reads CASSIEGPGTEAFF. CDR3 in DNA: TGTGCCAGTAGTATAGAGGGGCCGGGGACTGAAGCTTTCTTT.

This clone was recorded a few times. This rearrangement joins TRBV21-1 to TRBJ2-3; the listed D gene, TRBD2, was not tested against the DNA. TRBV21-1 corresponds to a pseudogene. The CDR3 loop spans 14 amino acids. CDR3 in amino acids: CASSLRPGTFLRYF. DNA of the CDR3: TGTGCCAGCAGCTTGCGTCCCGGGACTTTTCTCAGGTATTTT.

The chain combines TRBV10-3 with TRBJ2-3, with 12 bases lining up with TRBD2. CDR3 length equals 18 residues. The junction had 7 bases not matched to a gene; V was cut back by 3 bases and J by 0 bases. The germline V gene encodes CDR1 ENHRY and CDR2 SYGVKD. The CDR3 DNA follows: TGTGCCATCAGTGATATATCCGGGACTAGCGGGAGCACAGATACGCAGTATTTT. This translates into CAISDISGTSGSTDTQYF.

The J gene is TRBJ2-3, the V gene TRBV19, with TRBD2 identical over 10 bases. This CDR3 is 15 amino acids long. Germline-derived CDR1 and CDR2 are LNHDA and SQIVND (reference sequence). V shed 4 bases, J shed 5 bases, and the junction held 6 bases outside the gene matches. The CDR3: CASSKASGGIDTQYF. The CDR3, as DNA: TGTGCCAGTAGTAAGGCTAGCGGGGGAATAGATACGCAGTATTTT.

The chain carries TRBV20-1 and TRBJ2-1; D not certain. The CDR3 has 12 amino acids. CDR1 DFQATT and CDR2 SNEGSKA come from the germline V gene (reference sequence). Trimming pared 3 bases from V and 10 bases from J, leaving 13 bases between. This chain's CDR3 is CSASVRFQEQFF. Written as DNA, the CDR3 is TGCAGTGCTAGTGTGAGGTTTCAGGAGCAGTTCTTC.

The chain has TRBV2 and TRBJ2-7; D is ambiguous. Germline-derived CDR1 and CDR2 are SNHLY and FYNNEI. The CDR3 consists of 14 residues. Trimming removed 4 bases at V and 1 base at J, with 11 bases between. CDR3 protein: CASSGGRASYEQYF. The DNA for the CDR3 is TGTGCCAGCAGTGGAGGACGGGCATCCTACGAGCAGTACTTC.

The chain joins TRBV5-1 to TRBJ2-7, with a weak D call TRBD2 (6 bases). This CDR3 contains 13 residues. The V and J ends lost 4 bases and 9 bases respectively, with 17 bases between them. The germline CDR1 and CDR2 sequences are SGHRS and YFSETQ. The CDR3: CASSHRDSAMQYF. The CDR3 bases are TGCGCCAGCAGCCATAGGGACTCCGCGATGCAGTACTTC.

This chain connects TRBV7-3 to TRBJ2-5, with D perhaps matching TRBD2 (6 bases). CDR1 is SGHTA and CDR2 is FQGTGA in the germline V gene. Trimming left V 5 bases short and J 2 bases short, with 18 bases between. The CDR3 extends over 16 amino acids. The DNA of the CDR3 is TGTGCCAGCAGCGCGATTGGGGGGAGAGGGCAAGAGACCCAGTACTTC. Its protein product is CASSAIGGRGQETQYF.

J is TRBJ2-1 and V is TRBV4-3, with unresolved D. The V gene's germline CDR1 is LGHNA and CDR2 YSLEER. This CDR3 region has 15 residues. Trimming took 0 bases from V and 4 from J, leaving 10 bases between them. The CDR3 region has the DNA TGCGCCAGCAGCCAAGATTCGGCAGATTACAATGAGCAGTTCTTC. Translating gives CASSQDSADYNEQFF.

For the CDR3, the DNA is TGTGCTAGTGGTTGGTCAGGTTCCTACGAGCAGTACTTC. Translated, it gives CASGWSGSYEQYF. This rearrangement joins TRBV12-5 to TRBJ2-7, with no clear D. Germline CDR1 is LGHNT and CDR2 is FRNRAP. V lost 4 bases, J lost 1 base, and 8 bases lay in between. This CDR3 region has 13 residues. Filled out from reference TRBV12-5 and TRBJ2-7, the complete variable domain reads DARVTQTPRHKVTEMGQEVTMRCQPILGHNTVFWYRQTMMQGLELLAYFRNRAPLDDSGMPKDRFSAEMPDATLATLKIQPSEPRDSAVYFCASGWSGSYEQYFGPGTRLTVT.

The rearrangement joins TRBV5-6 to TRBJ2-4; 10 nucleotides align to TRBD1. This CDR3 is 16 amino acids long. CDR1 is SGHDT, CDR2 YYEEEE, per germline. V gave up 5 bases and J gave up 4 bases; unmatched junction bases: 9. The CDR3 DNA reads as TGTGCCAGCAGTTCGGACAGGGGGAGGCCAAAAAACATTCAGTACTTC. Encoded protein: CASSSDRGRPKNIQYF.

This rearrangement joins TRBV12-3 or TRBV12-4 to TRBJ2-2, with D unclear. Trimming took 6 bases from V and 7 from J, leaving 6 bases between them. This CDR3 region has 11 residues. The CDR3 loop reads CASSLIGELFF. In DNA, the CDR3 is TGTGCCAGCAGCTTAATCGGGGAGCTGTTTTTT.

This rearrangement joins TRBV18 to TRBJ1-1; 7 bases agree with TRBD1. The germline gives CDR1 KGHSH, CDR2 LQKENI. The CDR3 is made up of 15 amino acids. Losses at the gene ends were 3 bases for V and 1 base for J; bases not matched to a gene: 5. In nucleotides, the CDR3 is TGTGCCAGCTCACCCACAGGGGTCTGGAACACTGAAGCTTTCTTT. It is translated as CASSPTGVWNTEAFF.

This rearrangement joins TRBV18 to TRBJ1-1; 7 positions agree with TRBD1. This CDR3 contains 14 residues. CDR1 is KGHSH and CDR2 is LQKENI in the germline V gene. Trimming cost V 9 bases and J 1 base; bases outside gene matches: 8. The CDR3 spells CASKIQGGNTEAFF. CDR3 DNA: TGTGCCAGTAAAATTCAGGGGGGGAACACTGAAGCTTTCTTT.

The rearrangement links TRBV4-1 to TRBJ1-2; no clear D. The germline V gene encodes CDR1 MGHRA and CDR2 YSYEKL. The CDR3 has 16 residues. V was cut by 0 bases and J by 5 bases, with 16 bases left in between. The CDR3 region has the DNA TGCGCCAGCAGCCAAGATAGCGGCAGGTTCGCATATGGCTACACCTTC. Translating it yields CASSQDSGRFAYGYTF.

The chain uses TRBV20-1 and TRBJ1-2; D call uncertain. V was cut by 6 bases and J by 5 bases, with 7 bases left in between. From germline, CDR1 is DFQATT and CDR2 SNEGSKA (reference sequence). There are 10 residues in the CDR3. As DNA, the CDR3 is TGCAGTGCGCCGGAATATGGCTACACCTTC. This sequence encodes CSAPEYGYTF.

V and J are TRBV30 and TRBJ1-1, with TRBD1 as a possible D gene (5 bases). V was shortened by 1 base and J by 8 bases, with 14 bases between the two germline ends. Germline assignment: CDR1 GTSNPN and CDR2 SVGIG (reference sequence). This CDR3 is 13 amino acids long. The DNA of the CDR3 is TGTGCCTGGAGTGCCAGGGCGCCCCCGGAAGCTTTCTTT. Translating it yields CAWSARAPPEAFF.

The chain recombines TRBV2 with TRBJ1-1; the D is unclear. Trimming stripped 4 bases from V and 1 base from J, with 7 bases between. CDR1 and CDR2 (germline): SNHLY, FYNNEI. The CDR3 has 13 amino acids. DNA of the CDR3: TGTGCCAGCAGTGGGGCCCCGAACACTGAAGCTTTCTTT. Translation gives CASSGAPNTEAFF.

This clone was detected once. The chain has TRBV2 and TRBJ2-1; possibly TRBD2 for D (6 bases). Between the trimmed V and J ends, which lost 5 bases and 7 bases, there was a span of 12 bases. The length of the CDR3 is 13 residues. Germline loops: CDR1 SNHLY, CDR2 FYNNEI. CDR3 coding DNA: TGTGCCAGCAGTCCCGGGACTCCGAATGAGCAGTTCTTC. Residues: CASSPGTPNEQFF.